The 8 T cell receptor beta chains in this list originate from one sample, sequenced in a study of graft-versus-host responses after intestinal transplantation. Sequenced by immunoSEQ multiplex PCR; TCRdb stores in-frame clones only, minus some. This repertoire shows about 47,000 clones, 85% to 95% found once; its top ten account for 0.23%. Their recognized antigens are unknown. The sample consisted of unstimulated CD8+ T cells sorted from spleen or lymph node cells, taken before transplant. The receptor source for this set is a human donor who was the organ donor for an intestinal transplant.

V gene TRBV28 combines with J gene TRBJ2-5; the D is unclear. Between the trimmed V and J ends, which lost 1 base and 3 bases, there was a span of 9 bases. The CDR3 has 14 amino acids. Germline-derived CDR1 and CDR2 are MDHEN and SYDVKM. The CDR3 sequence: CASSLYQDEETQYF. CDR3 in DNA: TGTGCCAGCAGTTTATACCAGGATGAAGAGACCCAGTACTTC.

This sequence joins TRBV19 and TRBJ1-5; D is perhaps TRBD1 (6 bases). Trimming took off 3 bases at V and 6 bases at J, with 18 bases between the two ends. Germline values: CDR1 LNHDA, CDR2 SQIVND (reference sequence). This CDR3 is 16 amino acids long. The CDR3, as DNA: TGTGCCAGTAGTATTGGTACAGGGAGTTTGGTTCAGCCCCAGCATTTT. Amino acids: CASSIGTGSLVQPQHF.

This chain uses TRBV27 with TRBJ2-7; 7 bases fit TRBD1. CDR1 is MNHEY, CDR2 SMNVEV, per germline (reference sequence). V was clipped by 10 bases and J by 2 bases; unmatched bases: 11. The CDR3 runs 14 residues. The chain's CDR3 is CATKLGTGAYEQYF. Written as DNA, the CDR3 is TGTGCCACCAAGTTGGGAACAGGGGCCTACGAGCAGTACTTC.

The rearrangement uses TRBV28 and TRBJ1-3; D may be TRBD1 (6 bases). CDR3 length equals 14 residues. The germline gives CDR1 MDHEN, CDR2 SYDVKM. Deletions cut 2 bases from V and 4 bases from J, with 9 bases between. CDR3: CASSLRGAGNTIYF. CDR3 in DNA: TGTGCCAGCAGTTTACGGGGGGCGGGAAACACCATATATTTT.

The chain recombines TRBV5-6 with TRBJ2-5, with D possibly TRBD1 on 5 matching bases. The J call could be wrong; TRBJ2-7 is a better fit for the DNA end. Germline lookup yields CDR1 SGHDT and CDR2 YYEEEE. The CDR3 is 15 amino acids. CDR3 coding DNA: TGTGCCAGCAGCCCTATTCTCAGGGACTCCTACGAGCAGTACTTC. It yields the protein CASSPILRDSYEQYF.

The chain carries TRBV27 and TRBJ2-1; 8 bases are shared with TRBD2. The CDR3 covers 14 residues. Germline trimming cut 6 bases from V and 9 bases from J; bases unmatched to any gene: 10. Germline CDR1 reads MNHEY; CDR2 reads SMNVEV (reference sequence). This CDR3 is CASSGERGSPEQFF. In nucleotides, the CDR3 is TGTGCCAGCAGCGGAGAGCGGGGGAGTCCTGAGCAGTTCTTC.

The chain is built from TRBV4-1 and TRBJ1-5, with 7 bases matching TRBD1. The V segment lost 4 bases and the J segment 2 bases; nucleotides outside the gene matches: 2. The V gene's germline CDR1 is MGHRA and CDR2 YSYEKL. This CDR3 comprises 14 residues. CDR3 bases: TGCGCCAGCAGCCTAGGGACAGGCAATCAGCCCCAGCATTTT. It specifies CASSLGTGNQPQHF.

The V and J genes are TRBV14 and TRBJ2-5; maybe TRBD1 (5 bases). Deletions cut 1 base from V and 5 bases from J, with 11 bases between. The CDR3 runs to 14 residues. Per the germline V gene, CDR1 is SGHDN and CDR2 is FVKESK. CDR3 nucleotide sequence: TGTGCCAGCAGCCAAGTGGAGTCAGGGGAGACCCAGTACTTC. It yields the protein CASSQVESGETQYF.